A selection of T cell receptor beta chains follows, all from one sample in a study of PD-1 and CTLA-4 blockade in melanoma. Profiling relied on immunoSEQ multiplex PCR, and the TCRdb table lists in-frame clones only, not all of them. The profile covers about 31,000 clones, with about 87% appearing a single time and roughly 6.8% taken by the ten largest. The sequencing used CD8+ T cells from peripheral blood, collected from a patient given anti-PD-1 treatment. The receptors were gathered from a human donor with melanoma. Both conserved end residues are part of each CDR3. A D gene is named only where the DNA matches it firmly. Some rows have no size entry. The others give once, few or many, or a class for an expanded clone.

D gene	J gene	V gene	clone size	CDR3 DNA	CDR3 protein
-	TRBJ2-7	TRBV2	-	TGTGCCAGCAGTGAAATAAGAAGGAACGACGAGCAGTACTTC	CASSEIRRNDEQYF
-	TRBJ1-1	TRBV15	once	TGTGCCACCAGCCGAGATAGGACCCGAGGGACTGAAGCTTTCTTT	CATSRDRTRGTEAFF
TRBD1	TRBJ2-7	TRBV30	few	TGTGCCTGGAGTGACCCGACAGGGCGGGAGCAGTACTTC	CAWSDPTGREQYF
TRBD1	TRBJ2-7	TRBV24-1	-	TGTGCCACCAGCCCTGGACAGGAAGGTACCTACGAGCAGTACTTC	CATSPGQEGTYEQYF
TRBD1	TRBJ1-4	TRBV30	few	TGTGCCTGGGGCCCTCCCGGGACAGGGTATGAAAAACTGTTTTTT	CAWGPPGTGYEKLFF
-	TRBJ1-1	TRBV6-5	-	TGTGCCAGCAGTTACGGGGGAGGTGAAGCTTTCTTT	CASSYGGGEAFF
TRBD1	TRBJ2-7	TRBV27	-	TGTGCCAGCAGTTCGGGGACAGGGGACCTCTACGAGCAGTACTTC	CASSSGTGDLYEQYF
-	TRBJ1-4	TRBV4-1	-	TGCGCCAGCAGCCCAGGGGCCGGGGAGGATAATAATGAAAAACTGTTTTTT	CASSPGAGEDNNEKLFF
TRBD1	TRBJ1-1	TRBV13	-	TGTGCCAGCAGCCCGGGACAGCCTAACACTGAAGCTTTCTTT	CASSPGQPNTEAFF
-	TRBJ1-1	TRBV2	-	TGTGCCAGCAGAGGGAAGGAGAACACTGAAGCTTTCTTT	CASRGKENTEAFF
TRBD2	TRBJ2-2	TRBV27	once	TGTGCCAGCAGCTTCGGACTAGCGGGGGGCTCCGGGGAGCTGTTTTTT	CASSFGLAGGSGELFF
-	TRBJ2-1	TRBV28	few	TGTGCCAGCAGTTTATCAGGCCGGGACTCCGCCTACAATGAGCAGTTCTTC	CASSLSGRDSAYNEQFF
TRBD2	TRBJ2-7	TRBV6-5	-	TGTGCCAGCAGTTACCGCGGACTAGCGAGGGAGCAGTACTTC	CASSYRGLAREQYF
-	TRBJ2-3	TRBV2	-	TGTGCCAGCCTTATCCCGGGGGCGTCTAGCACAGATACGCAGTATTTT	CASLIPGASSTDTQYF
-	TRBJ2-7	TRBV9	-	TGTGCCAGCAGCGTAGCGATAGGGGGGATCTACGAGCAGTACTTC	CASSVAIGGIYEQYF
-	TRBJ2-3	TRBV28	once	TGTGCCAGCAGTTTAGCGGGGGCCGGCACAGATACGCAGTATTTT	CASSLAGAGTDTQYF
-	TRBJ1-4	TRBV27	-	TGTGCCAGCAGTTTCGCGCGTTATAATGAAAAACTGTTTTTT	CASSFARYNEKLFF
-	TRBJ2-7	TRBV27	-	TGTGCCAGCAGTTTAGGTGGAAAGTGGGACGAGCAGTACTTC	CASSLGGKWDEQYF
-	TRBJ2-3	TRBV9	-	TGTGCCAGCAGCGTAGGAGGGGACGGAGCGCTCACAGATACGCAGTATTTT	CASSVGGDGALTDTQYF
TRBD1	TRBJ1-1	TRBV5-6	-	TGTGCCAGCAGCACAGCAGGGGGAATGAACACTGAAGCTTTCTTT	CASSTAGGMNTEAFF
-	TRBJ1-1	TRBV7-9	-	TGTGCCAGCAGCTTCCGGACAGCCCACACTGAAGCTTTCTTT	CASSFRTAHTEAFF
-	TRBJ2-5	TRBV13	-	TGTGCCAGCAGCTCGGGACTCTCTCGGCAAGAGACCCAGTACTTC	CASSSGLSRQETQYF
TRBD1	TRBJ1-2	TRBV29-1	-	TGCAGCGTCCCACCAGGACAGGGCTCCGACTACACCTTC	CSVPPGQGSDYTF
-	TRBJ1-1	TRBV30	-	TGTGCCTGGTCCGAAGGAGGGGGGAACACTGAAGCTTTCTTT	CAWSEGGGNTEAFF
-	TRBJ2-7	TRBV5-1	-	TGCGCCAGCAGCTTGGTCTGGGCAGAGGGGGGATACGAGCAGTACTTC	CASSLVWAEGGYEQYF
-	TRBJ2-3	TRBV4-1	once	TGCGCCAGCAGTAAGGTCGGGGCGGATACGCAGTATTTT	CASSKVGADTQYF
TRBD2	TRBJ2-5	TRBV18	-	TGTGCCAGCTCACCACGGTCGACTAGCGGGGGGTCACGCCAAGAGACCCAGTACTTC	CASSPRSTSGGSRQETQYF
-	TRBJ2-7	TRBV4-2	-	TGTGCCAGCAGCCCAGGGGTAAGGGGCTACGAGCAGTACTTC	CASSPGVRGYEQYF
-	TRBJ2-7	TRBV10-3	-	TGTGCCATCGGTACGGGAGAGGCCTACGAGCAGTACTTC	CAIGTGEAYEQYF
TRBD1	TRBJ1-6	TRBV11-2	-	TGTGCCAGCAGCCCAGGGGGTTCACCCCTCCACTTT	CASSPGGSPLHF
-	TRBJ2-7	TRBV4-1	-	TGCGCCAGCAGCCAAGCAGGAGGGTGGTCCTACGAGCAGTACTTC	CASSQAGGWSYEQYF
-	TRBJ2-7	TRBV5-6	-	TGTGCCAGCAGCTTTGGGATGGTCGGGGATCCGTACTTC	CASSFGMVGDPYF
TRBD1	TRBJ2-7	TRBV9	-	TGTGCCAGCAGCCACGACAGGGGCGAGCAGTACTTC	CASSHDRGEQYF
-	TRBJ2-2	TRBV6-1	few	TGTGCCAGCAGTGAAGCGGAGACCTACGGGGAGCTGTTTTTT	CASSEAETYGELFF
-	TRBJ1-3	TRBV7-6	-	TGTGCCAGCAGCTACGAATCCGGAAACACCATATATTTT	CASSYESGNTIYF
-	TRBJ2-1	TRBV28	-	TGTGCCAGCAGTTTAGATCAAGGGAACAATGAGCAGTTCTTC	CASSLDQGNNEQFF
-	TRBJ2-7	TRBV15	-	TGTGCCACCAGCAGAGAAGGGAACGAGCAGTACTTC	CATSREGNEQYF
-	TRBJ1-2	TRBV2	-	TGTGCCAGCAGGGTCCGGGGTTTTCCGAGCTACACCTTC	CASRVRGFPSYTF
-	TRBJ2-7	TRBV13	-	TGTGCCAGCAGCACTAGGTCTGACGGGACGTTCGAGCAGTACTTC	CASSTRSDGTFEQYF